One and the same sample provided the 22 T cell receptor beta chains below, sequenced in a study of blood T cell repertoires in COVID-19. Clones were sequenced by immunoSEQ multiplex PCR, and TCRdb holds only the in-frame ones, with some missing. This sample has approximately 500,000 clones, with about 88% found just once. The sequencing input was peripheral blood. Receptors were obtained from a woman aged 50 to 60 with COVID-19, enrolled during active disease.

This chain links TRBV11-2 with TRBJ1-6, with D possibly TRBD1 on 6 matching bases. Germline-derived CDR1 and CDR2 are SGHAT and FQNNGV. The CDR3 runs to 15 residues. V was clipped by 6 bases and J by 3 bases, with 12 bases between them. CDR3 region: CASSSLDSYNSPLHF. CDR3 nucleotides: TGTGCCAGCAGTTCTCTGGACAGCTATAATTCACCCCTCCACTTT.

V is TRBV7-2 and J is TRBJ2-7, with TRBD2 matching over 8 bases. CDR3 length: 13 amino acids. Losses at the gene ends were 3 bases for V and 4 bases for J; bases not matched to a gene: 2. The germline CDR1 and CDR2 sequences are SGHTA and FQGNSA. CDR3 residues: CASSFRGGYEQYF. CDR3 in DNA: TGTGCCAGCAGCTTCCGGGGGGGGTACGAGCAGTACTTC.

This chain uses TRBV7-2 with TRBJ2-1, with D tentatively TRBD2 (5 bases). The CDR3 has 14 amino acids. V dropped 1 base and J dropped 11 bases, with 15 bases sitting between them. Germline lookup yields CDR1 SGHTA and CDR2 FQGNSA. The CDR3 coding sequence is TGTGCCAGCAGCTTAGAGGCGGGCCGAAGAAAGCAGTTCTTC. Translated: CASSLEAGRRKQFF.

The chain uses TRBV9 and TRBJ1-3; TRBD1 matches 8 bases. With V trimmed by 4 bases and J by 1 base, 7 bases remained unmatched. The CDR3 has 16 residues. Per the germline V gene, CDR1 is SGDLS and CDR2 is YYNGEE. The CDR3 sequence is CASSTTDRGSGNTIYF. CDR3 DNA sequence: TGTGCCAGCAGCACCACCGACAGGGGTTCTGGAAACACCATATATTTT.

This chain joins TRBV6-6 and TRBJ2-7; D might be TRBD1 (6 bases). The CDR3 covers 15 residues. V lost 0 bases and J lost 2, with 11 bases in between. Germline values: CDR1 MNHNY, CDR2 SVGAGI (reference sequence). The CDR3: CASSYSDSPAYEQYF. DNA for the CDR3: TGTGCCAGCAGTTACTCGGACAGTCCCGCCTACGAGCAGTACTTC.

The table lists this clone with a count of one. The identical CDR3 is also encoded by other nucleotide sequences in the sample. The gene calls are TRBV11-2 and TRBJ2-2; TRBD1 matches at 7 bases. The V segment lost 4 bases and the J segment 8 bases; nucleotides outside the gene matches: 4. The CDR3 is made up of 13 amino acids. Looked up from germline, CDR1 is SGHAT and CDR2 is FQNNGV. DNA for the CDR3: TGTGCCAGCAGCTCAGGGGGTACAGGGGAGCTGTTTTTT. Protein sequence: CASSSGGTGELFF.

The V call is TRBV13, the J call TRBJ2-7, with 8 positions matching TRBD2. The CDR3 sequence is 15 residues long. The V segment lost 5 bases and the J segment 5 bases; nucleotides outside the gene matches: 11. In germline, CDR1 is PRHDT, CDR2 FYEKMQ (reference sequence). The chain's CDR3 is CASSLRGGNRDEQYF. The CDR3 nucleotides are TGTGCCAGCAGCCTCCGGGGGGGAAATCGGGACGAGCAGTACTTC.

The sample holds one count of this clone. The chain combines TRBV16 with TRBJ1-2, with TRBD1 as a possible D gene (5 bases). The ends were cut back, 0 bases at V and 1 base at J, with 9 bases in the middle. Germline lookup yields CDR1 KGHSY and CDR2 FQNENV. This CDR3 region has 15 residues. For the CDR3, the DNA is TGTGCCAGCAGCCAATCGGGGCGGATTAACTATGGCTACACCTTC. Amino acid sequence: CASSQSGRINYGYTF. The whole variable domain, filled in from reference TRBV16 and TRBJ1-2, reads GEEVAQTPKHLVRGEGQKAKLYCAPIKGHSYVFWYQQVLKNEFKFLISFQNENVFDETGMPKERFSAKCLPNSPCSLEIQATKLEDSAVYFCASSQSGRINYGYTFGSGTRLTVV.

For the CDR3, the DNA is TGTGCCAGCAGCGTAGCTAGGGGAACGGCTGGAAACACCATATATTTT. It is translated as CASSVARGTAGNTIYF. The V and J genes are TRBV9 and TRBJ1-3, with D perhaps TRBD1 (5 bases). With 0 bases removed from V and 2 bases from J, the gap between germline ends came to 12 bases. CDR3 length: 16 amino acids. CDR1 is SGDLS and CDR2 is YYNGEE in the germline V gene.

The chain uses TRBV6-5 and TRBJ2-1; 9 nucleotides agree with TRBD2. The CDR3 is made up of 14 amino acids. V shed 6 bases, J shed 7 bases, and the junction held 7 bases outside the gene matches. CDR1 is MNHEY and CDR2 is SVGAGI in the germline V gene. The DNA of the CDR3 is TGTGCCAGCAGGGCTAGCGGGGCAAGGAATGAGCAGTTCTTC. Its translation: CASRASGARNEQFF.

V is TRBV7-2 and J is TRBJ1-1, with D maybe TRBD1 (5 bases). The CDR3 extends over 15 amino acids. Trimming stripped 1 base from V and 0 bases from J, with 9 bases between. Per the germline V gene, CDR1 is SGHTA and CDR2 is FQGNSA. The CDR3 loop is CASSLGGDLNTEAFF. The CDR3 DNA sequence: TGTGCCAGCAGCTTAGGGGGCGATTTGAACACTGAAGCTTTCTTT.

V usage is TRBV6-1 and J usage is TRBJ1-1, with a possible D match to TRBD1 (5 bases). The CDR3 has 14 residues. Germline V gene sequence: CDR1 MNHNS, CDR2 SASEGT. The V gene lost 3 bases and the J gene lost 3 bases, with 11 bases spanning the gap. The CDR3 bases are TGTGCCAGCAGTGAGCAGGGTGTGCACACTGAAGCTTTCTTT. Translating it yields CASSEQGVHTEAFF.

This clone was found once. The V call is TRBV19, the J call TRBJ2-2, with TRBD1 identical over 7 bases. The germline V gene encodes CDR1 LNHDA and CDR2 SQIVND (reference sequence). The V gene end was trimmed by 2 bases and the J gene end by 2 bases; junction bases not matched to a gene: 5. CDR3 size: 16 residues. The CDR3 is CASSIPGQINTGELFF. Here the CDR3 DNA reads TGTGCCAGTAGTATACCGGGACAGATCAACACCGGGGAGCTGTTTTTT.

The count of this clone is one. The rearrangement joins TRBV6-5 to TRBJ2-3, with D possibly matching TRBD2 (5 bases). V lost 2 bases, J lost 2 bases, and 8 bases lay in between. This CDR3 has 14 amino acids. The germline CDR1 and CDR2 sequences are MNHEY and SVGAGI. CDR3 nucleotide sequence: TGTGCCAGCAGTTACAACGGGGACACAGATACGCAGTATTTT. Amino acids: CASSYNGDTDTQYF.

The chain combines TRBV3-1 (or the pseudogene TRBV3-2) with TRBJ1-4; no reliable D call. V shed 4 bases and J shed 5 bases, with 14 bases lying between them. The CDR3 runs 15 residues. The germline gives CDR1 LGHDT, CDR2 YNNKEL (reference sequence). CDR3 amino acids: CASSLRSARNEKLFF. The DNA for the CDR3 is TGTGCCAGCAGCCTCCGGAGCGCCCGGAATGAAAAACTGTTTTTT.

The chain combines TRBV28 with TRBJ1-3; the D gene is possibly TRBD1 (5 bases). The germline V gene encodes CDR1 MDHEN and CDR2 SYDVKM. This CDR3 contains 16 residues. V lost 5 bases, J lost 0 bases, and 14 bases lay in between. DNA of the CDR3: TGTGCCAGCAGTACCTGGACACGGCCCTCTGGAAACACCATATATTTT. Its translation is CASSTWTRPSGNTIYF.

This clone showed up just once. The chain recombines TRBV6-5 with TRBJ1-2; TRBD1 might be the D (6 bases). CDR3 length: 15 amino acids. CDR1 MNHEY and CDR2 SVGAGI come from the germline V gene. V gave up 7 bases and J gave up 4 bases, with 19 bases separating them. The CDR3 loop is CASTRAGESTYGYTF. DNA for the CDR3: TGTGCCAGCACCCGGGCAGGGGAGTCGACCTATGGCTACACCTTC.

This rearrangement joins TRBV9 to TRBJ2-2; possible D gene TRBD1, 5 bases. The V end lost 3 bases, the J end lost 2 bases, and 11 bases lay between the germline ends. Germline values: CDR1 SGDLS, CDR2 YYNGEE. The CDR3 totals 15 residues. The CDR3 coding sequence is TGTGCCAGCAGCGCCCCGCAGGGTAACACCGGGGAGCTGTTTTTT. It specifies CASSAPQGNTGELFF.

J is TRBJ2-1 and V is TRBV19; 9 nucleotides line up with TRBD2. Trimming took 5 bases from V and 4 from J; bases not matched to a gene: 9. CDR1 is LNHDA, CDR2 SQIVND, per germline (reference sequence). This CDR3 comprises 16 residues. CDR3 in DNA: TGTGCCAGTAGTCCCCCGGGGCGGGGGGGATACAATGAGCAGTTCTTC. Protein product: CASSPPGRGGYNEQFF.

A single count supports this clone. The genes are TRBV25-1 and TRBJ1-4; D gene ambiguous. The ends were cut back, 1 base at V and 5 bases at J, with 11 bases in the middle. The CDR3 contains 15 residues. CDR1 is MGHDK, CDR2 SYGVNS, per germline. The CDR3 DNA sequence: TGTGCCAGCAGTGAATGGGGAGGACCCAATGAAAAACTGTTTTTT. It codes for CASSEWGGPNEKLFF.

The chain recombines TRBV5-6 with TRBJ2-7, with 10 bases fitting TRBD2. This CDR3 region has 14 residues. J gave up 6 bases and V 2 bases, and 5 bases lay outside the gene matches. From germline, CDR1 is SGHDT and CDR2 YYEEEE. The CDR3 sequence: CASSFERLAGEQYF. The CDR3 coding sequence is TGTGCCAGCAGCTTTGAGCGACTAGCGGGCGAGCAGTACTTC.

Points on this clone: Other nucleotide sequences in the sample specify the same CDR3. The V gene is TRBV6-5, the J gene TRBJ1-5; the match to TRBD1 covers 10 bases. CDR1 is MNHEY, CDR2 SVGAGI, per germline. The CDR3 covers 15 residues. V gave up 6 bases and J gave up 2 bases; unmatched junction bases: 4. CDR3 sequence reads: CASSYGTGGNQPQHF. The CDR3 bases are TGTGCCAGCAGCTATGGGACAGGGGGCAATCAGCCCCAGCATTTT.